What follows are 5 T cell receptor beta chains derived from one specimen sequenced in a study of T-cell memory formation after mild COVID-19. TCRdb re-called the 5' RACE reads with MiXCR, one entry per CDR3 protein. Here the sample spans around 300,000 distinct CDR3 sequences, about an eighth being singletons. The sample taken for sequencing was PBMCs or a T cell subset sorted from them (not recorded which). These receptors were taken from a young man who had mild COVID-19 (a few samples of this study predate the infection). Cell type and time point are not known.

This clonotype was recorded at least ten times. The chain employs TRBV29-1 and TRBJ2-1, with D perhaps being TRBD1 or TRBD2 (6 bases each). The CDR3 is 15 amino acids. Trimming stripped 5 bases from V and 0 bases from J, with 14 bases between. Germline V gives CDR1 SQVTM, CDR2 ANQGSEA. The CDR3 nucleotides read TGCAGCGTTAACGGGGGCTCAAACTCCTACAATGAGCAGTTCTTC. Amino acids: CSVNGGSNSYNEQFF.

The J gene is TRBJ2-5, the V gene TRBV7-2; no clear D gene. Per germline, CDR1 SGHTA and CDR2 FQGNSA. With 1 base removed from V and 3 bases from J, the gap between germline ends came to 9 bases. CDR3 length equals 14 residues. The CDR3 here is CASSLGSAEETQYF. CDR3 bases: TGTGCCAGCAGCTTAGGCTCGGCTGAAGAGACCCAGTACTTC.

This clonotype has more than one count but fewer than ten. V gene TRBV20-1 combines with J gene TRBJ1-3, with TRBD1 matching over 7 bases. CDR1 is DFQATT, CDR2 SNEGSKA, per germline (reference sequence). J lost 0 bases, V lost 3 bases, and 8 bases had no gene match. The CDR3 consists of 16 residues. CDR3 amino acids: CSASSHGQASGNTIYF. CDR3 coding DNA: TGCAGTGCTAGCTCCCATGGACAGGCCTCTGGAAACACCATATATTTT.

This clonotype was observed a handful of times. V gene TRBV6-2 or TRBV6-3 combines with J gene TRBJ1-2; 12 nucleotides align to TRBD1. The CDR3 is 20 residues long. J was trimmed by 2 bases and V by 7 bases; bases with no gene match: 20. Germline lookup yields CDR1 MNHEY and CDR2 SVGEGT. CDR3 in amino acids: CASNTGFGTGGAYWNYGYTF. The CDR3 nucleotides read TGTGCCAGCAACACCGGTTTTGGGACAGGGGGCGCCTACTGGAACTATGGCTACACCTTC.

This clonotype was seen only a few times. This chain joins TRBV7-9 and TRBJ1-5, with 10 bases that match TRBD1. Per the germline V gene, CDR1 is SEHNR and CDR2 is FQNEAQ (reference sequence). V shed 4 bases and J 3 bases; nucleotides not matched to a gene: 21. This CDR3 region has 21 residues. The CDR3 DNA is TGTGCCAGCAGCTCAGACGTAGGGACAGGGGATTCGGGATATTACAATCAGCCCCAGCATTTT. Translated: CASSSDVGTGDSGYYNQPQHF.